Detailed here is one T cell receptor (beta chain). Its antigen is unknown. The data are from a study of post-analysis software for immune sequencing data. The CDR3 loop spans 15 amino acids. Trimming pared 4 bases from V and 8 bases from J, leaving 19 bases between. Carried by the TCR beta cDNA libraries were unique molecular identifiers. TCRdb recomputed calls from the PCR reads with MiXCR, one row per CDR3 protein. The table records 550,000 to 700,000 distinct CDR3 sequences, 40% to 50% of them present only once. Study-wide findings and caveats: Controls had lower frequencies than patients of roughly five TRBV segments, which included TRBV5-6, TRBV5-1 and TRBV20-1.

The TCR originated in a girl aged 10 to 17 with multiple sclerosis. The sequenced material came from blood. V is TRBV12-3 or TRBV12-4 and J is TRBJ2-3, with D perhaps TRBD1 (8 bases). The CDR3 protein is CASSSLDRGGGTQYF. CDR3 nucleotide sequence: TGTGCCAGCAGTTCCCTTGACAGGGGAGGGGGTACGCAGTATTTT.